The 22 T cell receptor beta chains below all came from one sample that was sequenced in a study of T cell responses to AZD1222 COVID-19 vaccine. Assay used: immunoSEQ multiplex PCR; TCRdb lists only in-frame clones, some missing. The table shows around 100,000 clones, with more than 85% occurring only once. The specimen was peripheral blood, collected on day 0 of AZD1222 vaccination. The receptors stem from an adult in good health.

This clone was observed once. The chain links TRBV7-6 to TRBJ2-3; 7 bases agree with TRBD2. V shed 2 bases, J shed 3 bases, and the junction held 8 bases outside the gene matches. This CDR3 spans 16 amino acids. Germline CDR1 reads SGHVS; CDR2 reads FNYEAQ. DNA of the CDR3: TGTGCCAGCAGCTTAAAAACTAGCGCTGGGACAGATACGCAGTATTTT. Translated, it gives CASSLKTSAGTDTQYF.

The chain recombines TRBV2 with TRBJ2-7; D is undetermined. The germline V and J ends were trimmed by 6 bases and 2 bases, with 5 bases remaining between them. CDR3 size: 11 residues. Germline CDR1 reads SNHLY; CDR2 reads FYNNEI. The CDR3 is CASSPTYEQYF. DNA of the CDR3: TGTGCCAGCAGCCCGACCTACGAGCAGTACTTC. Filled out from reference TRBV2 and TRBJ2-7, the complete variable domain reads EPEVTQTPSHQVTQMGQEVILRCVPISNHLYFYWYRQILGQKVEFLVSFYNNEISEKSEIFDDQFSVERPDGSNFTLKIRSTKLEDSAMYFCASSPTYEQYFGPGTRLTVT.

This clone appeared once. Other DNA sequences in the same sample also yield this CDR3. The chain is built from TRBV18 and TRBJ1-3; D is unclear. There are 13 residues in the CDR3. Deletions cut 3 bases from V and 1 base from J, with 4 bases between. Germline V CDR1 and CDR2: KGHSH, LQKENI. The CDR3 DNA reads TGTGCCAGCTCACCGGGGTCTGGAAACACCATATATTTT. Translating it yields CASSPGSGNTIYF.

The chain uses TRBV19 and TRBJ1-2, with D perhaps matching TRBD1 (5 bases). CDR3 size: 17 residues. V was cut by 3 bases and J by 0 bases, with 17 bases left in between. The germline gives CDR1 LNHDA, CDR2 SQIVND (reference sequence). CDR3 nucleotide sequence: TGTGCCAGTAGTATTTTCTTATTAGGGGCGGCTAACTATGGCTACACCTTC. It specifies CASSIFLLGAANYGYTF.

The rearrangement uses TRBV7-8 and TRBJ1-1, with 9 bases lining up with TRBD1. V gave up 7 bases and J gave up 11 bases; unmatched junction bases: 8. Germline V gene sequence: CDR1 SGHVS, CDR2 FQNEAQ. This CDR3 spans 12 amino acids. In DNA, the CDR3 is TGTGCCAGCACCCGGGACAGGGCGGTTGCTTTCTTT. Protein: CASTRDRAVAFF.

This clone showed up just once. The chain recombines TRBV5-1 with TRBJ2-2, with TRBD2 matching over 8 bases. Germline CDR1 reads SGHRS; CDR2 reads YFSETQ. J gave up 3 bases and V 2 bases, and 6 bases lay outside the gene matches. This CDR3 has 16 residues. This CDR3 is CASSLAGVGHTGELFF. CDR3 in DNA: TGCGCCAGCAGCTTAGCGGGAGTAGGCCACACCGGGGAGCTGTTTTTT.

This clone came up a few times. The chain links TRBV5-5 to TRBJ2-7; D perhaps matches TRBD2 (5 bases). Trimming stripped 6 bases from V and 4 bases from J, with 14 bases between. CDR1 SGHKS and CDR2 YYEKEE come from the germline V gene (reference sequence). The CDR3 contains 13 residues. The CDR3 nucleotides are TGTGCCAGCACCCCAGGAGGCGGATACGAGCAGTACTTC. It codes for CASTPGGGYEQYF. Full variable domain (outside the CDR3, taken from reference TRBV5-5 and TRBJ2-7): DAGVTQSPTHLIKTRGQQVTLRCSPISGHKSVSWYQQVLGQGPQFIFQYYEKEERGRGNFPDRFSARQFPNYSSELNVNALLLGDSALYLCASTPGGGYEQYFGPGTRLTVT.

This clone was seen more than once but under ten times. The CDR3 DNA follows: TGTGCCAGCAGCGAACAGGGGGCGCCTGAAAAACTGTTTTTT. Its protein is CASSEQGAPEKLFF. The V and J genes are TRBV11-2 and TRBJ1-4; 9 nucleotides agree with TRBD1. With 5 bases clipped from V and 7 bases from J, the junction kept 5 bases outside the gene matches. Germline CDR1 and CDR2: SGHAT and FQNNGV. The CDR3 contains 14 residues. Supplemented by reference TRBV11-2 and TRBJ1-4, the full variable domain reads EAGVAQSPRYKIIEKRQSVAFWCNPISGHATLYWYQQILGQGPKLLIQFQNNGVVDDSQLPKDRFSAERLKGVDSTLKIQPAKLEDSAVYLCASSEQGAPEKLFFGSGTQLSVL.

V usage is TRBV7-9 and J usage is TRBJ2-7, with D hard to call. Per the germline V gene, CDR1 is SEHNR and CDR2 is FQNEAQ (reference sequence). V was shortened by 1 base and J by 9 bases, with 7 bases between the two germline ends. The CDR3 totals 11 residues. The CDR3 sequence: CASSLEQRQYF. DNA of the CDR3: TGTGCCAGCAGCTTAGAACAGAGGCAGTACTTC. Combining the CDR3 with reference TRBV7-9 and TRBJ2-7 gives the whole variable domain DTGVSQNPRHKITKRGQNVTFRCDPISEHNRLYWYRQTLGQGPEFLTYFQNEAQLEKSRLLSDRFSAERPKGSFSTLEIQRTEQGDSAMYLCASSLEQRQYFGPGTRLTVT.

CDR3 bases: TGTGCCAGCAGCGGGGAGGGGGGTGAAAAACTGTTTTTT. It yields the protein CASSGEGGEKLFF. The chain recombines TRBV4-2 with TRBJ1-4; perhaps TRBD1 as D (6 bases). The CDR3 has 13 amino acids. Germline values: CDR1 LGHNA, CDR2 YNFKEQ. V lost 5 bases and J 7 bases, leaving 11 bases between the germline ends.

The chain combines TRBV27 with TRBJ1-2, with 9 bases lining up with TRBD1. The V segment lost 4 bases and the J segment 8 bases; nucleotides outside the gene matches: 8. Germline CDR1 and CDR2: MNHEY and SMNVEV (reference sequence). This CDR3 contains 14 residues. Here the CDR3 DNA reads TGTGCCAGCAGTTCCGGGGACAGGGCGTGGGGCTACACCTTC. It specifies CASSSGDRAWGYTF.

The chain combines TRBV27 with TRBJ1-5, with 11 bases aligning to TRBD1. This CDR3 contains 14 residues. Germline V lookup: CDR1 MNHEY, CDR2 SMNVEV (reference sequence). V was pared by 8 bases and J by 5 bases, with 5 bases of the junction left unmatched. The CDR3, as DNA: TGTGCCAGCGCCCCGGACAGGGGGCATCAGCCCCAGCATTTT. Protein product: CASAPDRGHQPQHF.

This clone occurred once. The chain joins TRBV19 to TRBJ2-3, with D tentatively TRBD1 or TRBD2 (7 bases each). Trimming took off 3 bases at V and 2 bases at J, with 18 bases between the two ends. CDR1 is LNHDA and CDR2 is SQIVND in the germline V gene (reference sequence). The CDR3 is 17 residues long. The CDR3 protein is CASSIPGEGAPTDTQYF. CDR3 DNA: TGTGCCAGTAGTATCCCGGGGGAGGGGGCCCCCACAGATACGCAGTATTTT. The complete variable domain, with remaining parts taken from reference TRBV19 and TRBJ2-3, reads DGGITQSPKYLFRKEGQNVTLSCEQNLNHDAMYWYRQDPGQGLRLIYYSQIVNDFQKGDIAEGYSVSREKKESFPLTVTSAQKNPTAFYLCASSIPGEGAPTDTQYFGPGTRLTVL.

The chain employs TRBV11-1 and TRBJ2-1; D is perhaps TRBD2 (5 bases). The CDR3 is 13 residues long. Germline V gene data show CDR1 as SGHAT and CDR2 as FQDESV (reference sequence). The V gene lost 3 bases and the J gene lost 10 bases, with 13 bases spanning the gap. CDR3 bases: TGTGCCAGCAGCTTTGCCTTAGCGACAGAGCAGTTCTTC. Protein product: CASSFALATEQFF.

V and J are TRBV7-3 and TRBJ2-7, with 7 bases fitting TRBD1. Germline V lookup: CDR1 SGHTA, CDR2 FQGTGA. With 0 bases clipped from V and 0 bases from J, the junction kept 8 bases outside the gene matches. The length of the CDR3 is 17 residues. The CDR3 protein is CASSLTTGPLSSYEQYF. The CDR3 DNA sequence: TGTGCCAGCAGCTTAACGACAGGGCCCCTAAGCTCCTACGAGCAGTACTTC. The full variable domain, with the rest looked up from reference TRBV7-3 and TRBJ2-7, is GAGVSQTPSNKVTEKGKYVELRCDPISGHTALYWYRQSLGQGPEFLIYFQGTGAADDSGLPNDRFFAVRPEGSVSTLKIQRTERGDSAVYLCASSLTTGPLSSYEQYFGPGTRLTVT.

The chain uses TRBV6-2 or TRBV6-3 and TRBJ2-1, with unresolved D. This CDR3 region has 16 residues. Germline CDR1 MNHEY, CDR2 SVGEGT. V lost 0 bases and J 1 base, leaving 10 bases between the germline ends. Here the CDR3 reads CASSYSATLSYNEQFF. The CDR3 DNA reads as TGTGCCAGCAGTTACTCGGCCACATTGTCCTACAATGAGCAGTTCTTC.

The chain is built from TRBV28 and TRBJ1-1, with D maybe TRBD1 (5 bases). CDR1 and CDR2 (germline): MDHEN, SYDVKM. The CDR3 totals 13 residues. V lost 4 bases to trimming and J lost 1 base, with 7 bases between them. In DNA, the CDR3 is TGTGCCAGCAGTTCCACAGGGAACACTGAAGCTTTCTTT. Protein sequence: CASSSTGNTEAFF. The full variable domain, in which reference TRBV28 and TRBJ1-1 provide the parts outside the CDR3, is DVKVTQSSRYLVKRTGEKVFLECVQDMDHENMFWYRQDPGLGLRLIYFSYDVKMKEKGDIPEGYSVSREKKERFSLILESASTNQTSMYLCASSSTGNTEAFFGQGTRLTVV.

The genes are TRBV19 and TRBJ1-1, with D hard to call. This CDR3 spans 15 amino acids. Germline V gene data show CDR1 as LNHDA and CDR2 as SQIVND (reference sequence). The V and J ends lost 7 bases and 2 bases respectively, with 17 bases between them. In nucleotides, the CDR3 is TGTGCCAGTACCCGGACGGGAGCTCTAAACACTGAAGCTTTCTTT. Translation: CASTRTGALNTEAFF.

The chain joins TRBV4-3 to TRBJ2-7; 7 bases agree with TRBD1. Trimming cost V 5 bases and J 1 base; bases outside gene matches: 8. The germline V gene encodes CDR1 LGHNA and CDR2 YSLEER. CDR3 length: 15 amino acids. CDR3 region: CASSSTTGQSYEQYF. For the CDR3, the DNA is TGCGCCAGCAGCTCGACGACAGGGCAATCCTACGAGCAGTACTTC.

The chain uses TRBV21-1 and TRBJ2-5. TRBV21-1 is a known pseudogene. The CDR3 spans 14 residues. CDR3 in amino acids: CASSARDAPETQYF. As DNA, the CDR3 is TGTGCCAGCAGCGCCCGGGACGCACCAGAGACCCAGTACTTC.

The rearrangement links TRBV6-4 to TRBJ2-3, with TRBD2 identical over 7 bases. With 3 bases clipped from V and 2 bases from J, the junction kept 5 bases outside the gene matches. This CDR3 is 15 amino acids long. CDR1 and CDR2 (germline): MRHNA, SNTAGT. CDR3 bases: TGTGCCAGCAGTGAATGGGCGGGAGCCACAGATACGCAGTATTTT. This sequence encodes CASSEWAGATDTQYF.

This sequence joins TRBV2 and TRBJ1-5; D is undetermined. Germline loops: CDR1 SNHLY, CDR2 FYNNEI. The CDR3 consists of 15 residues. V gave up 1 base and J gave up 1 base, with 8 bases separating them. CDR3 DNA sequence: TGTGCCAGCAGTGAAGTCGACGGAAGCAATCAGCCCCAGCATTTT. Its protein product is CASSEVDGSNQPQHF.